These T cell receptor beta chains were read from a single sample in a study of T cell responses to AZD1222 COVID-19 vaccine. Using immunoSEQ multiplex PCR, the repertoire was profiled, and TCRdb retains in-frame clones only, with some absent. The table shows approximately 94,000 clones, with approximately 90% occurring only once. The material was peripheral blood, obtained on day 0 of AZD1222 vaccination. Receptor source: an adult in good health. Each CDR3 is given with its conserved first and last residue. A D gene is named only where the DNA matches it firmly. Rows give clone size only sometimes, using once, few, many, or a class for an expanded clone.

. | 12 | . | TRBJ2-5 | TRBV9 | TGTGCCAGCAGCGCCCGGGAAGAGACCCAGTACTTC | CASSAREETQYF
. | 16 | . | TRBJ2-2 | TRBV6-2/TRBV6-3 | TGTGCCAGCAGTTACCTCGGCGGAGCGAACACCGGGGAGCTGTTTTTT | CASSYLGGANTGELFF
. | 15 | . | TRBJ1-1 | TRBV7-2 | TGTGCCAGCAGCTTAATGACACAGGGAGGAGGAGAAGCTTTCTTT | CASSLMTQGGGEAFF
. | 16 | TRBD2 | TRBJ2-2 | TRBV2 | TGTGCCAGCAAGGCTAGCGGGAGGATTGGCGCCGGGGAGCTGTTTTTT | CASKASGRIGAGELFF
. | 13 | TRBD1 | TRBJ2-1 | TRBV27 | TGTGCCAGCAGCCATGACAGGGCCCTTAAGGTCCTCTTC | CASSHDRALKVLF
. | 16 | TRBD1 | TRBJ2-7 | TRBV11-2 | TGTGCCAGCAGCCCAGTACAGCGACAGGGTATATACGAGCAGTACTTC | CASSPVQRQGIYEQYF
. | 13 | . | TRBJ1-3 | TRBV12-3/TRBV12-4 | TGTGCCAGCAGTTTTGGAGGCGCCGGCACCATATATTTT | CASSFGGAGTIYF
. | 14 | . | TRBJ1-5 | TRBV30 | TGTGCCTGGACGGGGGGGGCCACTAATCAGCCCCAGCATTTT | CAWTGGATNQPQHF
. | 13 | TRBD1 | TRBJ1-2 | TRBV19 | TGTGCCAGTAGTATTGGCAGGGGGGATGGCTACACCTTC | CASSIGRGDGYTF
. | 12 | . | TRBJ1-2 | TRBV6-5 | TGTGCCAGCAGTCCCGCGGGAACGGCCTACACCTTC | CASSPAGTAYTF
. | 16 | . | TRBJ2-1 | TRBV7-8 | TGTGCCAGCAGCTTAGCGCGTCAGTGGAGGGGGAATGAGCAGTTCTTC | CASSLARQWRGNEQFF
. | 15 | TRBD1 | TRBJ1-4 | TRBV18 | TGTGCCAGCTCACCACAGGGGGCGCTTGGTGAAAAACTGTTTTTT | CASSPQGALGEKLFF
. | 15 | . | TRBJ2-4 | TRBV11-2 | TGTGCCAGCAGCTTCGGGGGTAGCGTAAAAAACATTCAGTACTTC | CASSFGGSVKNIQYF
. | 15 | . | TRBJ2-7 | TRBV27 | TGTGCCAGCAGTCTTTCGACTATGAACTCCTACGAGCAGTACTTC | CASSLSTMNSYEQYF
once | 11 | . | TRBJ1-2 | TRBV20-1 | TGCAGTGCTAGTACCAGGGATGGCTACACCTTC | CSASTRDGYTF
. | 15 | . | TRBJ2-3 | TRBV2 | TGTGCCAGCCTAGAGGGGAGATCTAGCACAGATACGCAGTATTTT | CASLEGRSSTDTQYF
few | 15 | TRBD1 | TRBJ2-7 | TRBV11-3 | TGTGCCAGCAGCTTAGAACCGGGACAGACCTACGAGCAGTACTTC | CASSLEPGQTYEQYF